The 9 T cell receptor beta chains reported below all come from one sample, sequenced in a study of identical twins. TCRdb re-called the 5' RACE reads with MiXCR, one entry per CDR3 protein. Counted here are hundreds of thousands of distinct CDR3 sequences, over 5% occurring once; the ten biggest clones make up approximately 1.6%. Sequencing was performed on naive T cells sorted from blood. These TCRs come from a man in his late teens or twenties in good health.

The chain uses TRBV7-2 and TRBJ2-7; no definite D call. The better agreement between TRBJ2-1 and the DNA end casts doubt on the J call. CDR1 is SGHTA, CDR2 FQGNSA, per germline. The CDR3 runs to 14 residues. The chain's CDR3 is CASSLGARKDEQFF. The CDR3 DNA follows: TGTGCCAGCAGCTTAGGGGCGAGAAAGGACGAGCAGTTCTTC.

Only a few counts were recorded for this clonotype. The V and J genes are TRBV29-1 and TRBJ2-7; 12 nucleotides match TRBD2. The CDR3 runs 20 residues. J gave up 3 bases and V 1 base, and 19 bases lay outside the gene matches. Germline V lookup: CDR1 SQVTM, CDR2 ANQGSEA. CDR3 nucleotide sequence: TGCAGCGTTGAAGTCGCCCACGGACTAGCGGGAAGTGGGATTGGCTACGAGCAGTACTTC. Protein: CSVEVAHGLAGSGIGYEQYF.

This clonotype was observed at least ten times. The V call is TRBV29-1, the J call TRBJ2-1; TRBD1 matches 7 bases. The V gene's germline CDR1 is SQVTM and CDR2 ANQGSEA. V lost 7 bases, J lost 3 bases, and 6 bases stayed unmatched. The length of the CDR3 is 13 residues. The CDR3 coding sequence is TGCAGCGGTAGACAGGGTGGCTACAATGAGCAGTTCTTC. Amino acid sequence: CSGRQGGYNEQFF.

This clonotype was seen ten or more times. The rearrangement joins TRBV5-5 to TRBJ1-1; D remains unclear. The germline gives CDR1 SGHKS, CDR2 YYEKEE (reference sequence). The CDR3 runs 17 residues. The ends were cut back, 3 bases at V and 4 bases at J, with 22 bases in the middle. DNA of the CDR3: TGTGCCAGCAGCTCCACATCATCTATGTCCGATGCCACTGAAGCTTTCTTT. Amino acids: CASSSTSSMSDATEAFF.

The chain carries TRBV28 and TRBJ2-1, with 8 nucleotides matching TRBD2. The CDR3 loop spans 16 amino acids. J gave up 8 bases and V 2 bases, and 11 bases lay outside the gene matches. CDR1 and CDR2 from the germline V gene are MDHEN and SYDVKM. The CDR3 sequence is CASSLMGGLALDEQFF. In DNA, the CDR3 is TGTGCCAGCAGTTTAATGGGTGGACTAGCATTGGATGAGCAGTTCTTC.

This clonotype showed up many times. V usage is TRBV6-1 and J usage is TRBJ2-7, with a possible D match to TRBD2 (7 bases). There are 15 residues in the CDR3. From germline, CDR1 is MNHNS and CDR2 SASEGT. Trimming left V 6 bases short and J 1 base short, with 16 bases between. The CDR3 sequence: CASSKQGGGSYEQYV. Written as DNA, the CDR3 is TGTGCCAGCAGCAAACAGGGAGGGGGATCCTACGAGCAGTACGTC.

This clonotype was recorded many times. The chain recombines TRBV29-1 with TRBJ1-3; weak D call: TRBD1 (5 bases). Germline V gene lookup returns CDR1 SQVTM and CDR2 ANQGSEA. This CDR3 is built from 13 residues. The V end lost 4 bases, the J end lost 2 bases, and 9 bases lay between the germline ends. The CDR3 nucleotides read TGCAGCGTTGGCGGCAGGGCTGGAAACACCATATATTTT. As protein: CSVGGRAGNTIYF. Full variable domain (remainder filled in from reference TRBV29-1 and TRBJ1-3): SAVISQKPSRDICQRGTSLTIQCQVDSQVTMMFWYRQQPGQSLTLIATANQGSEATYESGFVIDKFPISRPNLTFSTLTVSNMSPEDSSIYLCSVGGRAGNTIYFGEGSWLTVV.

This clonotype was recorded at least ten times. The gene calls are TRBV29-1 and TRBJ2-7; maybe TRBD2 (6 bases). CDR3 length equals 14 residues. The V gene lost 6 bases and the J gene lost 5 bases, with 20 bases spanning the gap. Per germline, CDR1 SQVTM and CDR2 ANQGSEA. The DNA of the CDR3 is TGCAGCGTGCGTACCGGGAGAGAAAACAACGAGCAGTACTTC. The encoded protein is CSVRTGRENNEQYF.

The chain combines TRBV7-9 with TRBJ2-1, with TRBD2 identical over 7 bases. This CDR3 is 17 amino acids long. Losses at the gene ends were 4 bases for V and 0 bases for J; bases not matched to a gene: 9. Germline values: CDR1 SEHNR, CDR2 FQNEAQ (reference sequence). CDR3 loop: CASSSPRLAVSYNEQFF. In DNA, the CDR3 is TGTGCCAGCAGCTCACCCCGTCTAGCGGTCTCCTACAATGAGCAGTTCTTC.